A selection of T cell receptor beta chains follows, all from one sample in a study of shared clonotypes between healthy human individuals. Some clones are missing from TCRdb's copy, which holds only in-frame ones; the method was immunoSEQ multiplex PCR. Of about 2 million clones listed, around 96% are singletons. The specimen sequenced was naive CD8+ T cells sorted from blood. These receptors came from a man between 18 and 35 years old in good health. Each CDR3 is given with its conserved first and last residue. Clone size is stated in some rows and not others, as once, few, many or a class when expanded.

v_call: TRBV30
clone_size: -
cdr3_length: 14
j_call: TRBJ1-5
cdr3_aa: CAWSAGQSGQPQHF

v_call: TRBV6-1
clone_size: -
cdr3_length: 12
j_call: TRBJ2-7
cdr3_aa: CASSSQNYEQYF

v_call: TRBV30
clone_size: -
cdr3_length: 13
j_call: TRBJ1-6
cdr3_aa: CAWVAGGDSPLHF

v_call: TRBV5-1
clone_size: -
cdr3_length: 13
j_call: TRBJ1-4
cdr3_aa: CASSLDGTEKLFF

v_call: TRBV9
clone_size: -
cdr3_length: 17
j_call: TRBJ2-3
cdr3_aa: CASSPRLAGESADTQYF

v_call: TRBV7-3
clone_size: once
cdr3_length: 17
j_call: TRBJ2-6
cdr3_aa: CASSLTRVPSGANVLTF

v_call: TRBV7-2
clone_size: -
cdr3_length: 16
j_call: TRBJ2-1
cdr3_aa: CASSFVKRTSYNEQFF

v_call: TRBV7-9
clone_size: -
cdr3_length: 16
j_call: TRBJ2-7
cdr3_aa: CASRPPAGLAIIGQYF

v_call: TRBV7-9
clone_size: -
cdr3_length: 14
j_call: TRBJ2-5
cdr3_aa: CASSSSTSRETQYF

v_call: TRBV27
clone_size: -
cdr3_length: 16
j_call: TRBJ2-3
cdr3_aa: CASRKEVGVSTDTQYF

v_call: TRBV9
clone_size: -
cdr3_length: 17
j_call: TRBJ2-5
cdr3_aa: CASSSGLAGGPGETQYF

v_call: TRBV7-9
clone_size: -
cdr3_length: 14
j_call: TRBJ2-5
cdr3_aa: CASSPPTPQETQYF

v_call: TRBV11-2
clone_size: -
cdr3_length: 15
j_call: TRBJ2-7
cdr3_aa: CASSYEGAALYEQYF

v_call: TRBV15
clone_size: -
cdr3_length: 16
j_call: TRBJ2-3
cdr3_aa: CATRRGDPYGTDTQYF

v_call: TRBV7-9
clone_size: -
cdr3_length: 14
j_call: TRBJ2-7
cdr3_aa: CASSLADSPYEQYF

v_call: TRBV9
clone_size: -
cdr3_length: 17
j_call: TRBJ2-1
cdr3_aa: CASSVGLGSLALGEQFF

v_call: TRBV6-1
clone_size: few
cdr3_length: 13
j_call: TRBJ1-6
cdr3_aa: CASRTTEGSPLHF

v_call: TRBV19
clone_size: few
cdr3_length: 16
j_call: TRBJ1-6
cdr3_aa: CASSIWTGGSLLALHF

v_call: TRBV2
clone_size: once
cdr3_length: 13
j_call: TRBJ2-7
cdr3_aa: CASRDTYSYEQYF

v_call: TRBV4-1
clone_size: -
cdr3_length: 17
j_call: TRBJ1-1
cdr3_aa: CASSQTKGGGGWTEAFF

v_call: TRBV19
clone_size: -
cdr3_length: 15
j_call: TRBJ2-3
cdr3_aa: CASRLQAGGTDTQYF

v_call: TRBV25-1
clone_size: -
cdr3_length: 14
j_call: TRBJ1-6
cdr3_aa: CAKPRQGPDSPLHF

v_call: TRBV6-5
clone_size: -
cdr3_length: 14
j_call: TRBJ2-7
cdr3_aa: CASTLGPGSYEQYF

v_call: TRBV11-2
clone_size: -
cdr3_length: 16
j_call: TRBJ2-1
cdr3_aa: CASSPQVGVTYNEQFF

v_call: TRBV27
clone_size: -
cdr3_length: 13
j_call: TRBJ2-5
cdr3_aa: CASSPGVGETQYF

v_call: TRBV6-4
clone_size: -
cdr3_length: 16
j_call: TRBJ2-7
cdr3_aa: CASTPPPGFWRYEQYF